This T cell receptor beta chain was recovered during a study of a mutant IDH1 vaccine in newly diagnosed glioma (TCRdb year 2021). With respect to the entire study: Patients received eight vaccinations in weeks 1, 3, 5, 7, 11, 15, 19 and 23, corresponding to visits V03 through V10. Peripheral blood was collected at six visits: V03 (baseline), V05, V07, V10, V12 and V13. Before enrollment, most patients had been given radiochemotherapy with temozolomide as standard therapy, while the rest had received either radiotherapy alone or temozolomide alone. Longitudinal TCRB deep sequencing was performed for around 23 treated patients wherever samples were available for exploratory analyses. The approximately 29 treated patients were approximately 62% male and roughly 40% female, with a mean age of roughly 42 years. In the chemotherapy-containing groups, vaccination started alongside temozolomide cycles, whereas in patients who had radiotherapy alone it started 4-6 weeks after radiotherapy.

To prepare the library, the immunoSEQ multiplex PCR assay was applied. The hsTCRB Kit was used according to the manufacturer's protocol to amplify rearranged TCR beta chain sequences. An Illumina MiSeq was used to sequence the TCRB libraries. As for the original processing: The kit vendor's proprietary platform handled demultiplexing, trimming and gene mapping. Not all clones reach the TCRdb copy of this immuneACCESS table, which keeps in-frame sequences only. Checked studies attribute under half of the gap to unresolved V genes and leave the rest unexplained. Clone size and V and J calls were adopted from that table, with D and trimming inferred from the DNA. Counted in this sample were roughly 74,000 clones; about 85% of them appeared once. Together, the top ten hold over 0.7% of the sample. Reading the label with the study, this specimen's time point is: week 23, last vaccination. Each vaccine dose, consisting of 300 ug of a 20-mer mutant IDH1 peptide in Montanide, was administered subcutaneously with topical imiquimod. The donors had newly diagnosed IDH1-mutant astrocytomas of WHO grade 3 or 4 that showed loss of nuclear ATRX. The samples were drawn from NOA16, a multicentre, single-arm, open-label phase I trial in Germany that tested a mutant IDH1 peptide vaccine in humans for the first time. Genomic DNA for TCRB sequencing was extracted from EDTA blood using the DNeasy Blood and Tissue Kit.

Concerning this clone: Its antigen specificity is not known. No base quality information exists; no much larger clone differs at one position.

Points the paper makes about the study in general: Across multiple MHC alleles, vaccine-induced immune responses were seen in more than 80% of patients. Pseudoprogression seemed to be unrelated to changes in the top peripheral T cell clonotypes found by TCRB sequencing. PBMC samples for TCRB deep sequencing were selected based on availability. It was noted by the authors that analyses of patient blood samples could not be reproduced owing to sample limitations.

Via the germline V gene (reference sequence), CDR1 is MNHNY and CDR2 SVGAGI. The CDR3 has 13 amino acids, counting the end cysteine and phenylalanine. Only the CDR3 DNA is retained, 39 bases long and in frame from the first base. V and J lose 2 bases and 4 bases, and a span of 9 bases separates them. The input for sequencing was PBMCs, taken from a glioma patient whose treatment included an IDH1 peptide vaccine. The receptor chain draws on TRBV6-6 and TRBJ2-7; too little of a D gene remains to name it. This sequence was found in a woman between 50 and 59 years old with glioma. The DNA sequence is as follows: TGTGCCAGCAGTTACCCTTCAAGATACGAGCAGTACTTC. Its protein product is CASSYPSRYEQYF.